This TCR beta chain stems from a study of T cells in Graves' hyperthyroidism and ophthalmopathy. The germline V and J ends were trimmed by 1 base and 8 bases, with 6 bases remaining between them. This CDR3 region has 12 residues. CDR1 is SGHAT and CDR2 is FQNNGV in the germline V gene. This clonotype was observed at least ten times. The investigators amplified TCR beta CDR3 regions from RNA transcripts. The HTBI primer set served for first-round RT-PCR of the TCR CDR3. TCRdb re-analysed the multiplex PCR reads in MiXCR, keeping a single row per CDR3 protein. The sample has some 620,000 distinct CDR3 sequences, around 15% seen once.

Sequenced material: blood. The chain is built from TRBV11-2 and TRBJ2-1; no firm D call. The TCR comes from a woman in her thirties with Graves' hyperthyroidism. CDR3 DNA sequence: TGTGCCAGCAGCTTAGCGGCGCATGAGCAGTTCTTC. It yields the protein CASSLAAHEQFF.